A single sample is the source of the 9 T cell receptor beta chains below, sequenced in a study of shared clonotypes between healthy human individuals. Assay: immunoSEQ multiplex PCR; the TCRdb copy retains only in-frame clones and omits some. The table lists more than 2 million clones, approximately 96% of them singletons. Sequences were obtained from naive CD4+ T cells sorted from blood. Stated subset: CD45RA+ positively selected. The receptors shown here come from a man between 18 and 29 years old in good health.

This clone was seen once. The V gene is TRBV5-4, the J gene TRBJ2-1; D is perhaps TRBD1 or TRBD2 (5 bases each). CDR1 and CDR2 from the germline V gene are SGHNT and YYREEE (reference sequence). V gave up 2 bases and J gave up 7 bases, with 10 bases separating them. This CDR3 is 13 amino acids long. As DNA, the CDR3 is TGTGCCAGCAGCTTCGGGGCCGGGAATGAGCAGTTCTTC. Translated, it gives CASSFGAGNEQFF.

The CDR3 reads CASSPGGNTDTQYF. For the CDR3, the DNA is TGTGCCAGCTCACCGGGCGGAAACACAGATACGCAGTATTTT. The genes are TRBV18 and TRBJ2-3; the D is unclear. CDR1 and CDR2 (germline): KGHSH, LQKENI. The CDR3 is 14 residues long. V was shortened by 3 bases and J by 2 bases, with 9 bases between the two germline ends.

V gene TRBV4-1 combines with J gene TRBJ1-6, with TRBD1 as a possible D gene (5 bases). Germline-derived CDR1 and CDR2 are MGHRA and YSYEKL. The CDR3 spans 15 residues. V lost 11 bases, J lost 3 bases, and 17 bases lay in between. The CDR3 is CAAKARDGYNSPLHF. The CDR3 DNA is TGCGCCGCCAAGGCCCGGGACGGCTATAATTCACCCCTCCACTTT.

The chain is built from TRBV7-8 and TRBJ2-1; TRBD2 agrees at 8 bases. CDR1 is SGHVS, CDR2 FQNEAQ, per germline. J gave up 9 bases and V 6 bases, and 10 bases lay outside the gene matches. The CDR3 sequence is 14 residues long. The CDR3 loop reads CASSSGGALFEQFF. The CDR3 nucleotides are TGTGCCAGCAGTTCCGGGGGGGCTTTATTTGAGCAGTTCTTC.

The V and J genes are TRBV10-3 and TRBJ2-7, with D possibly TRBD2 on 5 matching bases. The germline V gene encodes CDR1 ENHRY and CDR2 SYGVKD. The CDR3 has 13 residues. The V end lost 2 bases, the J end lost 2 bases, and 7 bases lay between the germline ends. Here the CDR3 reads CAISEVLAYEQYF. The CDR3 DNA reads as TGTGCCATCAGTGAGGTACTAGCCTACGAGCAGTACTTC.

The CDR3 DNA is TGTGCCAGCAGCTCCCAGGGGGTACTTCCCACCAGCGACGAGCAGTACTTC. It yields the protein CASSSQGVLPTSDEQYF. The rearrangement joins TRBV5-4 to TRBJ2-7; TRBD1 matches 7 bases. CDR3 length: 17 residues. The germline V gene has CDR1 SGHNT and CDR2 YYREEE (reference sequence). J gave up 5 bases and V 3 bases, and 17 bases lay outside the gene matches.

DNA for the CDR3: TGTGCCAGCAGTCTAGGCGTCACTCCGACGGCACAAGAGACCCAGTACTTC. Its protein is CASSLGVTPTAQETQYF. This rearrangement joins TRBV28 to TRBJ2-5; no firm D call. In germline, CDR1 is MDHEN, CDR2 SYDVKM. V lost 5 bases and J lost 2, with 21 bases in between. The CDR3 sequence is 17 residues long.

The chain joins TRBV30 to TRBJ2-1; no definite D call. The CDR3 totals 15 residues. The V end lost 0 bases, the J end lost 12 bases, and 21 bases lay between the germline ends. CDR1 GTSNPN and CDR2 SVGIG come from the germline V gene (reference sequence). The CDR3 reads CAWSVGSGYTMMQFF. CDR3 DNA: TGTGCCTGGAGTGTCGGGTCAGGATATACAATGATGCAGTTCTTC.

The gene calls are TRBV19 and TRBJ1-5; D remains unclear. This CDR3 is built from 14 residues. Germline values: CDR1 LNHDA, CDR2 SQIVND (reference sequence). V dropped 6 bases and J dropped 3 bases, with 12 bases sitting between them. CDR3 loop: CASRYSRLNQPQHF. The CDR3 coding sequence is TGTGCCAGTAGATATTCGAGACTCAATCAGCCCCAGCATTTT.